The 28 T cell receptor beta chains below were found in one sample sequenced in a study of Graves' ophthalmopathy and Graves' hyperthyroidism. From RNA, the CDR3 regions of TCR beta chains were amplified and sequenced. The authors performed first-round RT-PCR with HTBI primers and then a second-round multiplex PCR. TCRdb independently ran MiXCR on the multiplex PCR reads; one entry per CDR3 protein. Of 900,000 to 1,200,000 distinct CDR3 sequences listed, approximately 35% are singletons. Sequencing was carried out using peripheral blood or thyroid tissue (not recorded which). These receptors were taken from an adult man with Graves' hyperthyroidism.

At least ten counts were recorded for this clonotype. The chain combines TRBV10-3 with TRBJ1-1; D unclear. Trimming took off 0 bases at V and 3 bases at J, with 5 bases between the two ends. The CDR3 spans 13 residues. Germline CDR1 reads ENHRY; CDR2 reads SYGVKD. In DNA, the CDR3 is TGTGCCATCAGTGAGTCGCCGGACACTGAAGCTTTCTTT. Its translation: CAISESPDTEAFF.

V usage is TRBV5-1 and J usage is TRBJ1-2, with D hard to call. Deletions cut 7 bases from V and 6 bases from J, with 16 bases between. Germline loops: CDR1 SGHRS, CDR2 YFSETQ. CDR3 length equals 13 residues. The chain's CDR3 is CASQALAEDGYTF. CDR3 DNA sequence: TGCGCCAGCCAGGCACTAGCGGAGGATGGCTACACCTTC.

On this clonotype: A read error may explain this, as a much larger clone is one base away. This chain connects TRBV19 to TRBJ2-2, with 7 bases identical to TRBD2. The CDR3 contains 15 residues. Per the germline V gene, CDR1 is LNHDA and CDR2 is SQIVND (reference sequence). The trim removed 3 bases at V and 5 bases at J, leaving 6 bases unmatched. This CDR3 is CASSIGLGGTGELFF. Written as DNA, the CDR3 is TGTGCCAGTAGTATTGGGCTGGGAGGGACCGGGGAGCTGTTTTTT.

This clonotype was recorded many times. The J gene is TRBJ1-2, the V gene TRBV6-6; 7 positions match TRBD1. Trimming removed 6 bases from V and 4 bases from J; junction bases left unmatched: 11. The CDR3 runs to 15 residues. The germline V gene encodes CDR1 MNHNY and CDR2 SVGAGI (reference sequence). This chain's CDR3 is CASRGRTGGVYGYTF. CDR3 nucleotide sequence: TGTGCCAGCAGGGGTCGGACAGGAGGAGTCTATGGCTACACCTTC.

Notes on this clonotype: Given a much more abundant clone one base away, this may be a read error. V usage is TRBV10-1 and J usage is TRBJ2-7; D remains ambiguous. The CDR3 runs 16 residues. CDR1 and CDR2 from the germline V gene are WNHNN and SYGVQD (reference sequence). The V gene lost 6 bases and the J gene lost 0 bases, with 18 bases spanning the gap. DNA for the CDR3: TGCGCCAGCAGCCTCCGAGGCAGATTTCTCTCCTACGAGCAGTACTTC. As protein: CASSLRGRFLSYEQYF.

This clonotype occurred a few times. This chain connects TRBV6-2 or TRBV6-3 to TRBJ2-5; D possibly corresponds to TRBD1 (6 bases). The germline V gene has CDR1 MNHEY and CDR2 SVGEGT. The CDR3 sequence is 14 residues long. With 0 bases removed from V and 4 bases from J, the gap between germline ends came to 9 bases. The CDR3 bases are TGTGCCAGCAGTTACTCTACAGGGTCAGAGACCCAGTACTTC. Translated: CASSYSTGSETQYF.

The chain has TRBV15 and TRBJ1-5; the D gene is possibly TRBD1 (6 bases). Trimming cost V 0 bases and J 3 bases, with 12 bases left between them. This CDR3 contains 16 residues. Germline V gene data show CDR1 as LNHNV and CDR2 as YYDKDF (reference sequence). CDR3 sequence reads: CATSREPQGNNQPQHF. CDR3 coding DNA: TGTGCCACCAGCAGAGAGCCTCAGGGGAACAATCAGCCCCAGCATTTT.

The gene calls are TRBV10-3 and TRBJ1-2; D uncertain. This CDR3 spans 13 amino acids. The ends were cut back, 0 bases at V and 3 bases at J, with 5 bases in the middle. Germline CDR1 and CDR2: ENHRY and SYGVKD. CDR3 loop: CAISESGYYGYTF. The DNA for the CDR3 is TGTGCCATCAGTGAGTCAGGGTACTATGGCTACACCTTC.

The V gene is TRBV2, the J gene TRBJ1-5; D remains unclear. V was shortened by 0 bases and J by 11 bases, with 17 bases between the two germline ends. The CDR3 consists of 15 residues. Germline V gene data show CDR1 as SNHLY and CDR2 as FYNNEI. In DNA form, the CDR3 reads TGTGCCAGCAGTGAAGCTGGCGGGCAAAAAGAGACCCAGCATTTT. As protein: CASSEAGGQKETQHF.

This clonotype was counted many times. V gene TRBV7-8 combines with J gene TRBJ2-7; D gene unclear. This CDR3 contains 15 residues. V gave up 4 bases and J gave up 0 bases, with 13 bases separating them. The germline V gene has CDR1 SGHVS and CDR2 FQNEAQ. CDR3 loop: CASSSQIQSSYEQYF. The CDR3 coding sequence is TGTGCCAGCAGCTCGCAGATCCAGAGCTCCTACGAGCAGTACTTC.

The chain recombines TRBV10-3 with TRBJ1-2, with 10 bases identical to TRBD1. This CDR3 is 15 amino acids long. Germline V lookup: CDR1 ENHRY, CDR2 SYGVKD. V was clipped by 3 bases and J by 5 bases; unmatched bases: 6. CDR3 nucleotide sequence: TGTGCCATCAGTGAAAAGGGACAGGGGATGTATGGCTACACCTTC. This sequence encodes CAISEKGQGMYGYTF.

This clonotype was seen ten or more times. The genes are TRBV10-3 and TRBJ1-2; D might be TRBD1 (6 bases). The CDR3 runs to 13 residues. The germline V gene has CDR1 ENHRY and CDR2 SYGVKD. V shed 5 bases and J shed 4 bases, with 11 bases lying between them. As DNA, the CDR3 is TGTGCCATCAGTATAGACAGGAGCTATGGCTACACCTTC. It is translated as CAISIDRSYGYTF.

The V call is TRBV29-1, the J call TRBJ2-2, with D perhaps TRBD2 (5 bases). Between the trimmed V and J ends, which lost 5 bases and 4 bases, there was a span of 11 bases. Germline CDR1 reads SQVTM; CDR2 reads ANQGSEA. The CDR3 spans 13 residues. The CDR3 DNA sequence: TGCAGCGTTTGGCGGGCACCCACCGGGGAGCTGTTTTTT. Translating it yields CSVWRAPTGELFF.

This clonotype has ten or more counts. The chain uses TRBV9 and TRBJ1-2; D not resolved. The CDR3 sequence is 17 residues long. Between the trimmed V and J ends, which lost 3 bases and 6 bases, there was a span of 24 bases. Germline CDR1 and CDR2: SGDLS and YYNGEE. Here the CDR3 reads CASSADPLSTDVDGYTF. As DNA, the CDR3 is TGTGCCAGCAGCGCCGACCCGCTGTCAACGGACGTCGATGGCTACACCTTC. The complete variable domain, with remaining parts taken from reference TRBV9 and TRBJ1-2, reads DSGVTQTPKHLITATGQRVTLRCSPRSGDLSVYWYQQSLDQGLQFLIQYYNGEERAKGNILERFSAQQFPDLHSELNLSSLELGDSALYFCASSADPLSTDVDGYTFGSGTRLTVV.

The J gene is TRBJ2-2, the V gene TRBV7-9, with no clear D. CDR3 length equals 16 residues. Trimming left V 1 base short and J 4 bases short, with 13 bases between. Per the germline V gene, CDR1 is SEHNR and CDR2 is FQNEAQ (reference sequence). CDR3 DNA sequence: TGTGCCAGCAGCTTAGAGGCCTGGGAACGCACCGGGGAGCTGTTTTTT. Translated, it gives CASSLEAWERTGELFF.

This clonotype was seen many times. The V call is TRBV7-9, the J call TRBJ1-4; no reliable D call. Per the germline V gene, CDR1 is SEHNR and CDR2 is FQNEAQ (reference sequence). The CDR3 runs to 17 residues. The V gene lost 5 bases and the J gene lost 4 bases, with 20 bases spanning the gap. This CDR3 is CASSPRTDGLLNEKLFF. CDR3 sequence (DNA): TGTGCCAGCAGCCCGAGGACGGACGGTCTCCTTAATGAAAAACTGTTTTTT. Full variable domain (outside the CDR3, taken from reference TRBV7-9 and TRBJ1-4): DTGVSQNPRHKITKRGQNVTFRCDPISEHNRLYWYRQTLGQGPEFLTYFQNEAQLEKSRLLSDRFSAERPKGSFSTLEIQRTEQGDSAMYLCASSPRTDGLLNEKLFFGSGTQLSVL.

This chain connects TRBV9 to TRBJ2-7, with 9 positions matching TRBD2. CDR3 length: 15 residues. Germline lookup yields CDR1 SGDLS and CDR2 YYNGEE. With 3 bases clipped from V and 2 bases from J, the junction kept 6 bases outside the gene matches. CDR3 region: CASSASGGNTYEQYF. The CDR3 region has the DNA TGTGCCAGCAGCGCGAGCGGGGGGAATACCTACGAGCAGTACTTC.

In regard to this clonotype: The junction differs from germline at one of its ends, possibly a read error. This chain joins TRBV29-1 and TRBJ1-2; 7 nucleotides align to TRBD1. Germline V gene sequence: CDR1 SQVTM, CDR2 ANQGSEA. The CDR3 totals 16 residues. The CDR3: CSVKDSGRGTNYGYTF. The CDR3 DNA reads TGCAGCGTTAAAGACAGCGGCAGGGGGACGAACTATGGCTACACCTTC.

The J gene is TRBJ2-7, the V gene TRBV20-1, with D perhaps assigned TRBD1 or TRBD2 (5 bases each). CDR3 length: 13 amino acids. Trimming left V 3 bases short and J 3 bases short, with 12 bases between. Germline CDR1 DFQATT, CDR2 SNEGSKA (reference sequence). The CDR3 sequence is CSARPLGVYEQYF. For the CDR3, the DNA is TGCAGTGCTAGGCCTCTGGGGGTCTACGAGCAGTACTTC.

There are many counts of this clonotype. V usage is TRBV4-1 and J usage is TRBJ1-5, with a tentative D call TRBD1 (6 bases). The CDR3 is 14 residues long. Germline V gives CDR1 MGHRA, CDR2 YSYEKL. The V end was cut by 5 bases, the J end by 6 bases, with 14 bases between. CDR3 loop: CASSYSTGTQPQHF. Here the CDR3 DNA reads TGCGCCAGCAGCTACTCTACAGGGACTCAGCCCCAGCATTTT.

This clonotype was detected many times. V and J are TRBV2 and TRBJ1-5; a possible D gene is TRBD1 (6 bases). Trimming took off 6 bases at V and 1 base at J, with 10 bases between the two ends. The CDR3 has 14 amino acids. Germline CDR1 is SNHLY and CDR2 is FYNNEI. The CDR3 here is CASRAGASNQPQHF. Here the CDR3 DNA reads TGTGCCAGCAGGGCGGGGGCGAGCAATCAGCCCCAGCATTTT.

This clonotype was seen at least ten times. The chain employs TRBV5-6 and TRBJ2-7, with unresolved D. The CDR3 is 14 residues long. The germline V and J ends were trimmed by 4 bases and 0 bases, with 11 bases remaining between them. Germline CDR1 SGHDT, CDR2 YYEEEE. The CDR3 DNA reads TGTGCCAGCAGCGGAATGGCGAGCTCCTACGAGCAGTACTTC. This codes for CASSGMASSYEQYF.

The CDR3 DNA reads TGTGCCAGCAGATCCCAGAAGGGGGTAGGCTCACCCCTCCACTTT. Residues: CASRSQKGVGSPLHF. This chain uses TRBV25-1 with TRBJ1-6; TRBD1 is a possible D gene (6 bases). Germline values: CDR1 MGHDK, CDR2 SYGVNS. V gave up 6 bases and J gave up 10 bases, with 19 bases separating them. This CDR3 comprises 15 residues.

This clonotype occurred a few times. This rearrangement joins TRBV6-5 to TRBJ1-1, with TRBD1 matching over 7 bases. The germline V gene has CDR1 MNHEY and CDR2 SVGAGI. V was clipped by 6 bases and J by 1 base; unmatched bases: 11. This CDR3 contains 16 residues. CDR3: CASRSNTGVANTEAFF. The CDR3 DNA reads as TGTGCCAGCAGATCCAATACAGGGGTCGCGAACACTGAAGCTTTCTTT.

Many counts were recorded for this clonotype. The genes are TRBV19 and TRBJ2-2; D possibly corresponds to TRBD1 (6 bases). Germline V gene sequence: CDR1 LNHDA, CDR2 SQIVND (reference sequence). V dropped 7 bases and J dropped 4 bases, with 16 bases sitting between them. The CDR3 has 15 amino acids. The CDR3 region has the DNA TGTGCCAGTACGAGCTTACAGGGCGCCACCGGGGAGCTGTTTTTT. Its protein is CASTSLQGATGELFF.

The genes are TRBV29-1 and TRBJ2-7; possible D gene TRBD1, 6 bases. Germline CDR1 reads SQVTM; CDR2 reads ANQGSEA. V dropped 1 base and J dropped 4 bases, with 11 bases sitting between them. The CDR3 runs 13 residues. The CDR3: CSVEGDRSYEQYF. Written as DNA, the CDR3 is TGCAGCGTTGAAGGAGACAGGTCTTACGAGCAGTACTTC.

In regard to this clonotype: An end of the junction does not agree with germline; a read error may underlie this. The V call is TRBV9, the J call TRBJ2-7, with D possibly TRBD2 on 5 matching bases. Per germline, CDR1 SGDLS and CDR2 YYNGEE. This CDR3 contains 13 residues. The CDR3 DNA reads as TGCGCCAGCAGCTTTGACTACCTCTACGAGCAGTACTTC. It encodes CASSFDYLYEQYF.

This clonotype was observed many times. The CDR3 bases are TGCAGCGCAACTTCCGGGACAGATAACACTGAAGCTTTCTTT. Amino acid sequence: CSATSGTDNTEAFF. The chain has TRBV29-1 and TRBJ1-1, with TRBD1 matching 7 bases. CDR3 length: 14 amino acids. Germline CDR1 SQVTM, CDR2 ANQGSEA. V was pared by 7 bases and J by 2 bases, with 10 bases of the junction left unmatched. Supplemented by reference TRBV29-1 and TRBJ1-1, the full variable domain reads SAVISQKPSRDICQRGTSLTIQCQVDSQVTMMFWYRQQPGQSLTLIATANQGSEATYESGFVIDKFPISRPNLTFSTLTVSNMSPEDSSIYLCSATSGTDNTEAFFGQGTRLTVV.